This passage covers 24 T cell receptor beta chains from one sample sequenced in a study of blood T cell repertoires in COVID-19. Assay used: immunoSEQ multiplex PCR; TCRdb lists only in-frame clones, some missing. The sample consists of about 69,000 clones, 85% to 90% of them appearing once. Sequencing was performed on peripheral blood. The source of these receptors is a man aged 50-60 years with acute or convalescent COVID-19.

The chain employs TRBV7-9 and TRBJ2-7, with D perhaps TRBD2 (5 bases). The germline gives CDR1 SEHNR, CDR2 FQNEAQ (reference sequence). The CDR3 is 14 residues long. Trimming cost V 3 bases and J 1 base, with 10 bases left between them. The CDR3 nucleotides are TGTGCCAGCAGCTTCGGACTCCCGTCCTACGAGCAGTACTTC. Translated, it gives CASSFGLPSYEQYF.

CDR3 sequence (DNA): TGTGCCAGTATCAGGACAGCCCACCCTGATAGCAATCAGCCCCAGCATTTT. Translation: CASIRTAHPDSNQPQHF. The rearrangement links TRBV19 to TRBJ1-5, with D possibly TRBD1 on 6 matching bases. The V gene lost 7 bases and the J gene lost 0 bases, with 19 bases spanning the gap. The CDR3 runs 17 residues. Germline V gives CDR1 LNHDA, CDR2 SQIVND (reference sequence).

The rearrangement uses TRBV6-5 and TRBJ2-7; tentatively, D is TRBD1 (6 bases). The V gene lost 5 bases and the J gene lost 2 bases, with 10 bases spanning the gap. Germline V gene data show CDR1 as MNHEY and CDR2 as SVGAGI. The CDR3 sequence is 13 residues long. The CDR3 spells CASSHRDTYEQYF. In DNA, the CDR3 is TGTGCCAGCAGTCACAGGGATACCTACGAGCAGTACTTC.

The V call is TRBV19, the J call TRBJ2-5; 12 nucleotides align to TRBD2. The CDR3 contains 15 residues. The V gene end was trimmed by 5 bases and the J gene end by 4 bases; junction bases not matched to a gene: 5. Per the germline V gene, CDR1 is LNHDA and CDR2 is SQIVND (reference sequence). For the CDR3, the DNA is TGTGCCAGTAGTCAAGGACTAGCGGGGAGAGAGACCCAGTACTTC. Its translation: CASSQGLAGRETQYF.

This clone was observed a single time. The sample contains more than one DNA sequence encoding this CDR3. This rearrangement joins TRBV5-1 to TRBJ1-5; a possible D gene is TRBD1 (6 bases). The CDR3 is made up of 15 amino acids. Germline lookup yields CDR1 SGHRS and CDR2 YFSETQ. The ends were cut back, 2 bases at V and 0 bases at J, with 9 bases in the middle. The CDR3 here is CASSLGQYSNQPQHF. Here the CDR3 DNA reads TGCGCCAGCAGCTTAGGACAGTATAGCAATCAGCCCCAGCATTTT.

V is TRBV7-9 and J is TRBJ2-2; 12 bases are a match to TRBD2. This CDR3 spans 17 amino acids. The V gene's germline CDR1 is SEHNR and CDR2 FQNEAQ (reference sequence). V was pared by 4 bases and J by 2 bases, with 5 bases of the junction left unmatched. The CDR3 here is CASSSLAGGINTGELFF. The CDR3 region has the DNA TGTGCCAGCAGCTCACTAGCGGGGGGTATAAACACCGGGGAGCTGTTTTTT.

The CDR3 loop reads CASSQEGGLDTEAFF. For the CDR3, the DNA is TGCGCCAGCAGCCAAGAGGGGGGTTTGGACACTGAAGCTTTCTTT. V gene TRBV4-1 combines with J gene TRBJ1-1, with D perhaps TRBD1 (5 bases). The V gene's germline CDR1 is MGHRA and CDR2 YSYEKL. The ends were cut back, 0 bases at V and 3 bases at J, with 11 bases in the middle. The CDR3 sequence is 15 residues long.

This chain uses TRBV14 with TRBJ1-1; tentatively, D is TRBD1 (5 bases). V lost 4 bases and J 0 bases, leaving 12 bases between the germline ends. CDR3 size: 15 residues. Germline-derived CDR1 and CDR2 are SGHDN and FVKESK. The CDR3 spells CASSLTGFMNTEAFF. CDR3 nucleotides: TGTGCCAGCAGCCTAACAGGTTTCATGAACACTGAAGCTTTCTTT.

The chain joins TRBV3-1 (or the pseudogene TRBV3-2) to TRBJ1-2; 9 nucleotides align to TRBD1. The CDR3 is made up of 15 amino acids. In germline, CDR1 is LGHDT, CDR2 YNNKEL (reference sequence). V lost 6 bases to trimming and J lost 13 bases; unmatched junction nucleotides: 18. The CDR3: CASSSTQGADYFPTF. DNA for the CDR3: TGTGCCAGCAGTTCCACACAGGGGGCAGACTACTTCCCCACCTTC.

The CDR3 DNA follows: TGTGCCAGCAGCTTAGCGCTCAGGGGGCGCGCGGGAGAGACCCAGTACTTC. Amino acids: CASSLALRGRAGETQYF. The chain employs TRBV7-9 and TRBJ2-5, with 8 bases that match TRBD1. The CDR3 contains 17 residues. V was pared by 0 bases and J by 4 bases, with 10 bases of the junction left unmatched. CDR1 SEHNR and CDR2 FQNEAQ come from the germline V gene (reference sequence). The full variable domain, completed using reference TRBV7-9 and TRBJ2-5, is DTGVSQNPRHKITKRGQNVTFRCDPISEHNRLYWYRQTLGQGPEFLTYFQNEAQLEKSRLLSDRFSAERPKGSFSTLEIQRTEQGDSAMYLCASSLALRGRAGETQYFGPGTRLLVL.

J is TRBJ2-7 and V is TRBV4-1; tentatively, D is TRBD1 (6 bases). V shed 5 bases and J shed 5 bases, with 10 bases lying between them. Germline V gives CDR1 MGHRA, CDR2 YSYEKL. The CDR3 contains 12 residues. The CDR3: CASSYTGNEQYF. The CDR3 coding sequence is TGCGCCAGCAGCTATACAGGGAACGAGCAGTACTTC.

CDR3 sequence reads: CASSVVGTGVGETQYF. CDR3 nucleotide sequence: TGTGCCAGCAGCGTAGTCGGGACAGGGGTAGGGGAGACCCAGTACTTC. The V call is TRBV9, the J call TRBJ2-5, with 10 nucleotides matching TRBD1. V lost 0 bases and J lost 5; bases outside the gene matches: 7. The germline CDR1 and CDR2 sequences are SGDLS and YYNGEE. This CDR3 contains 16 residues.

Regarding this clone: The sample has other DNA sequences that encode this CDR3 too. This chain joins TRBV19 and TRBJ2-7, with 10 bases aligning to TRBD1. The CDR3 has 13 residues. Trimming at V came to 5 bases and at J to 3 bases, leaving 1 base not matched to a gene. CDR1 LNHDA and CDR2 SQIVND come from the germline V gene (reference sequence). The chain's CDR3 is CASSRDRGYEQYF. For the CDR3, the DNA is TGTGCCAGTAGTCGGGACAGGGGCTACGAGCAGTACTTC.

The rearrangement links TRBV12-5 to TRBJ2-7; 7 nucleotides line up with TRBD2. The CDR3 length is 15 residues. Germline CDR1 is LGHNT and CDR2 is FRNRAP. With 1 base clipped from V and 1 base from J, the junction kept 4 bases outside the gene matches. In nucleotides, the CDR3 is TGTGCTAGTGGTTTGGCTAGCGGCCCTTCCTACGAGCAGTACTTC. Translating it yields CASGLASGPSYEQYF.

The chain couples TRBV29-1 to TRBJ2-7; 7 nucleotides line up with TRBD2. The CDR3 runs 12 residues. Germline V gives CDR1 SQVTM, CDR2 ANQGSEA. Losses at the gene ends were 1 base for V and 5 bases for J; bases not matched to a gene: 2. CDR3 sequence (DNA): TGCAGCGTTGAAGCCGCGGGGGACGAGCAGTACTTC. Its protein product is CSVEAAGDEQYF.

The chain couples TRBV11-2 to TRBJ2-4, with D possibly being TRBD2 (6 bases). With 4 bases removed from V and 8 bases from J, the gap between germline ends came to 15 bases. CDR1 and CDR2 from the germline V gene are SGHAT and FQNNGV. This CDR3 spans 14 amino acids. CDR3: CASSYLDGGDIQYF. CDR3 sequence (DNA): TGTGCCAGCAGCTACCTGGACGGAGGGGACATTCAGTACTTC.

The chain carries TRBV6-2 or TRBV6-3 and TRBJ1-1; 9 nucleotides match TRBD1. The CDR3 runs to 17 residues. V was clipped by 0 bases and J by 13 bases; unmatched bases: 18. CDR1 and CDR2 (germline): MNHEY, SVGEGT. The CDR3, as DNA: TGTGCCAGCAGTTACTCGATCGCGGAGGGACAGGGCGTGGTGGGTTTCTTT. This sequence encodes CASSYSIAEGQGVVGFF.

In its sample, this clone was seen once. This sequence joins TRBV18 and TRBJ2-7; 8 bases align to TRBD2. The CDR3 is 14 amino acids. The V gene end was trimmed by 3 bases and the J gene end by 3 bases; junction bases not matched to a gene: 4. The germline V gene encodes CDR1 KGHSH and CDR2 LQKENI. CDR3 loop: CASSPTSEIYEQYF. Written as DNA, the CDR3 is TGTGCCAGCTCACCGACTAGCGAGATCTACGAGCAGTACTTC. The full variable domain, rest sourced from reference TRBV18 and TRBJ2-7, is NAGVMQNPRHLVRRRGQEARLRCSPMKGHSHVYWYRQLPEEGLKFMVYLQKENIIDESGMPKERFSAEFPKEGPSILRIQQVVRGDSAAYFCASSPTSEIYEQYFGPGTRLTVT.

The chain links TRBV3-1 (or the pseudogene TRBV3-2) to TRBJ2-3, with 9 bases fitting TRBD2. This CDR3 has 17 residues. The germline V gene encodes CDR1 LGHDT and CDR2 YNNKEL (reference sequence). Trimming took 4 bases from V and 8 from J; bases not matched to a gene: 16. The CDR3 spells CASSPRENSGSRFTQYF. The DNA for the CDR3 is TGTGCCAGCAGCCCCCGCGAGAATAGCGGGAGTAGGTTTACGCAGTATTTT.

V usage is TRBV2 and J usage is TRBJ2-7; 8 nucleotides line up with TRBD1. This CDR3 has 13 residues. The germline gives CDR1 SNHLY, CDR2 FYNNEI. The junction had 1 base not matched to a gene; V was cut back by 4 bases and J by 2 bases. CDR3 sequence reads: CASSGQGTYEQYF. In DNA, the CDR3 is TGTGCCAGCAGTGGACAGGGGACCTACGAGCAGTACTTC.

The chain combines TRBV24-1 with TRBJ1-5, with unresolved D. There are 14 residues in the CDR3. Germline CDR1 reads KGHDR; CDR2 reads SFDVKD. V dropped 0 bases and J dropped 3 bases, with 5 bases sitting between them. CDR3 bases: TGTGCCACCAGTGATTTGAGCACCAATCAGCCCCAGCATTTT. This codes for CATSDLSTNQPQHF.

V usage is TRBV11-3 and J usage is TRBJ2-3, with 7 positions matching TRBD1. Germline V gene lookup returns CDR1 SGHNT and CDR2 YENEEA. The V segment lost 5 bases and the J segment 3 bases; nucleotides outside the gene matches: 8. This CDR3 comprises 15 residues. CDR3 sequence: CASSTSTGKTDTQYF. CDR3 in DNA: TGTGCCAGCAGCACTTCGACAGGGAAAACAGATACGCAGTATTTT.

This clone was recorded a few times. CDR3 bases: TGCGCCAGCAGCTCCGCACAGCCGGGACAGGGGAAGGGGGAGCAGTACTTC. Translation gives CASSSAQPGQGKGEQYF. This sequence joins TRBV5-1 and TRBJ2-7; the match to TRBD1 covers 10 bases. In germline, CDR1 is SGHRS, CDR2 YFSETQ. Trimming cost V 3 bases and J 7 bases; bases outside gene matches: 16. The CDR3 is made up of 17 amino acids. Full variable domain (remainder filled in from reference TRBV5-1 and TRBJ2-7): KAGVTQTPRYLIKTRGQQVTLSCSPISGHRSVSWYQQTPGQGLQFLFEYFSETQRNKGNFPGRFSGRQFSNSRSEMNVSTLELGDSALYLCASSSAQPGQGKGEQYFGPGTRLTVT.

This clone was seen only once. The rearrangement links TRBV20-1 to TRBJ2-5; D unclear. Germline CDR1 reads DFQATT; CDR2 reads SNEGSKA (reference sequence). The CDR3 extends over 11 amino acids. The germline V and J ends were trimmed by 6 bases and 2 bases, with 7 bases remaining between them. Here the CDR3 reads CSASVQETQYF. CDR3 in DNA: TGCAGTGCCAGCGTTCAAGAGACCCAGTACTTC.